Following are 6 T cell receptor beta chains from one sample sequenced in a study of blood T cell repertoires in COVID-19. Profiling relied on immunoSEQ multiplex PCR, and the TCRdb table lists in-frame clones only, not all of them. Of approximately 230,000 clones in the sample, just over 85% were seen once. Sequencing was carried out using peripheral blood. All receptors derive from a man in his thirties or forties who had recovered from COVID-19.

V gene TRBV27 combines with J gene TRBJ2-7; tentatively, D is TRBD1 (6 bases). The germline gives CDR1 MNHEY, CDR2 SMNVEV (reference sequence). CDR3 length equals 13 residues. Trimming cost V 6 bases and J 1 base, with 10 bases left between them. This CDR3 reads CASSSDRSYEQYF. For the CDR3, the DNA is TGTGCCAGCAGCTCTGACAGGTCCTACGAGCAGTACTTC.

This sequence joins TRBV5-1 and TRBJ1-5, with D unclear. V was pared by 4 bases and J by 1 base, with 12 bases between. From germline, CDR1 is SGHRS and CDR2 YFSETQ. CDR3 length: 15 amino acids. The CDR3 protein is CASSLLGVSNQPQHF. DNA for the CDR3: TGCGCCAGCAGCCTGCTAGGTGTCAGCAATCAGCCCCAGCATTTT.

The chain carries TRBV30 and TRBJ1-1; 7 positions agree with TRBD1. Unmatched junction bases numbered 2, after V lost 0 bases and J lost 4 bases. The CDR3 totals 13 residues. Germline V gene sequence: CDR1 GTSNPN, CDR2 SVGIG (reference sequence). The CDR3 sequence: CAWSVGGGTEAFF. CDR3 nucleotides: TGTGCCTGGAGTGTAGGGGGCGGCACTGAAGCTTTCTTT.

The V call is TRBV5-1, the J call TRBJ1-3; 7 bases match TRBD1. The CDR3 runs 15 residues. CDR1 SGHRS and CDR2 YFSETQ come from the germline V gene. The junction had 3 bases not matched to a gene; V was cut back by 0 bases and J by 3 bases. In nucleotides, the CDR3 is TGCGCCAGCAGCTTGGAGGGGACAGTTGGAAACACCATATATTTT. Its protein is CASSLEGTVGNTIYF.

The J gene is TRBJ2-5, the V gene TRBV4-3, with D tentatively TRBD2 (7 bases). The germline V gene encodes CDR1 LGHNA and CDR2 YSLEER. The V gene lost 1 base and the J gene lost 5 bases, with 20 bases spanning the gap. The CDR3 covers 17 residues. For the CDR3, the DNA is TGCGCCAGCAGCCAAGGGGCGGGGGCAGGGTGGGTTGAGACCCAGTACTTC. Its translation is CASSQGAGAGWVETQYF.

This chain connects TRBV5-6 to TRBJ1-3; weak D call: TRBD1 (6 bases). Germline CDR1 reads SGHDT; CDR2 reads YYEEEE. V was pared by 2 bases and J by 0 bases, with 9 bases between. The CDR3 loop spans 15 amino acids. The CDR3 DNA is TGTGCCAGCAGCTTCACAGGGATCTCTGGAAACACCATATATTTT. Translated, it gives CASSFTGISGNTIYF.